The present T cell receptor (beta chain) was sequenced within a study of OX40 agonist ivuxolimab in advanced cancers. In the case of this clone: What it binds is not known.

Libraries were prepared by immunoSEQ multiplex PCR; TCRdb keeps only in-frame clonotypes and omits some of them. Counted here are 70,000 to 85,000 clones, less than 90% occurring once; the ten biggest clones make up around 0.97%. Points from the study as a whole: Among the lowest peripheral clonal expansion occurred in 0.1-3.0 mg/kg partial responders.

This TCR came from an adult with an advanced solid tumor such as melanoma, head and neck, liver or kidney cancer. Source: CD4+ or CD8+ T cells sorted from blood, taken in a trial of the OX40 agonist ivuxolimab.

CDR3 DNA: TGTGCCAGCAGCCTAAGCGGGGGGGCTTCAGATACGCAGTATTTT. Encoded protein: CASSLSGGASDTQYF. The chain combines TRBV9 with TRBJ2-3; 10 bases fit TRBD2. Germline loops: CDR1 SGDLS, CDR2 YYNGEE. With V trimmed by 4 bases and J by 4 bases, 6 bases remained unmatched. The CDR3 contains 15 residues.